The 27 T cell receptor beta chains listed next were all sequenced from one sample in a study of T cell repertoires in cytomegalovirus infection. The antigens of these receptors remain unknown. TCRdb passed the reads through MiXCR, listing each CDR3 protein once. The sample carries a few hundred thousand distinct CDR3 sequences, 30% to 40% recorded once. The sequencing used cultured PBMCs, collected from culture after CMV antigen stimulation. The receptors were sampled from a human donor in good health (CMV status not recorded). Some clones in this sample may be carry-over from other donors' samples.

This clonotype was detected once. V usage is TRBV11-2 and J usage is TRBJ2-7; 10 bases align to TRBD1. Germline V gene lookup returns CDR1 SGHAT and CDR2 FQNNGV. The CDR3 spans 14 residues. The V gene end was trimmed by 3 bases and the J gene end by 4 bases; junction bases not matched to a gene: 3. Written as DNA, the CDR3 is TGTGCCAGCAGCTTGGGACAGGGGAGATACGAGCAGTACGTC. Its protein product is CASSLGQGRYEQYV.

This clonotype turned up a few times. The genes are TRBV7-3 and TRBJ2-3; D is tentatively TRBD1 or TRBD2 (5 bases each). The CDR3 covers 13 residues. The germline CDR1 and CDR2 sequences are SGHTA and FQGTGA. V was clipped by 4 bases and J by 9 bases, with 14 bases between them. CDR3 protein: CASSSSGTSTQYF. The CDR3 nucleotides are TGTGCCAGCAGCTCTTCCGGGACGAGCACGCAGTATTTT.

The chain combines TRBV4-3 with TRBJ2-3; 7 nucleotides line up with TRBD1. The CDR3 consists of 19 residues. From germline, CDR1 is LGHNA and CDR2 YSLEER. J gave up 4 bases and V 0 bases, and 16 bases lay outside the gene matches. CDR3 residues: CASSQDRGQRMSYADTQYF. The CDR3 bases are TGCGCCAGCAGCCAAGATAGGGGGCAAAGGATGAGTTACGCAGATACGCAGTATTTT.

This sequence joins TRBV6-4 and TRBJ2-3; TRBD1 is a possible D gene (7 bases). The V and J ends lost 8 bases and 10 bases respectively, with 19 bases between them. The CDR3 contains 13 residues. In germline, CDR1 is MRHNA, CDR2 SNTAGT. The CDR3 DNA is TGTGCCAGCCGGAACTCCCCAGGGGGGCCGCAGTATTTT. Its protein product is CASRNSPGGPQYF.

This clonotype appeared once. The chain joins TRBV12-3 or TRBV12-4 to TRBJ1-5, with no clear D. This CDR3 is built from 15 residues. The V end lost 3 bases, the J end lost 0 bases, and 9 bases lay between the germline ends. The CDR3 protein is CASSLFADSNQPQHF. CDR3 sequence (DNA): TGTGCCAGCAGTTTGTTTGCGGATAGCAATCAGCCCCAGCATTTT.

This chain joins TRBV6-1 and TRBJ1-5; D perhaps matches TRBD1 (5 bases). The CDR3 extends over 14 amino acids. Per the germline V gene, CDR1 is MNHNS and CDR2 is SASEGT. V lost 6 bases and J lost 1, with 10 bases in between. For the CDR3, the DNA is TGTGCCAGCAGCATTGACAGCAGCAATCAGCCCCAGCATTTT. Encoded protein: CASSIDSSNQPQHF.

The table lists this clonotype with many counts. This rearrangement joins TRBV7-2 to TRBJ2-3, with a tentative D call TRBD2 (5 bases). CDR1 and CDR2 from the germline V gene are SGHTA and FQGNSA. Between the trimmed V and J ends, which lost 5 bases and 10 bases, there was a span of 16 bases. The CDR3 is 13 residues long. DNA for the CDR3: TGTGCCAGCAGCCCCCAACTGGACGGGGCGCAGTATTTT. Its translation: CASSPQLDGAQYF. Filled out from reference TRBV7-2 and TRBJ2-3, the complete variable domain reads GAGVSQSPSNKVTEKGKDVELRCDPISGHTALYWYRQSLGQGLEFLIYFQGNSAPDKSGLPSDRFSAERTGGSVSTLTIQRTQQEDSAVYLCASSPQLDGAQYFGPGTRLTVL.

The rearrangement links TRBV28 to TRBJ2-3; 7 bases line up with TRBD2. V was pared by 11 bases and J by 0 bases, with 11 bases of the junction left unmatched. This CDR3 has 15 residues. Germline V lookup: CDR1 MDHEN, CDR2 SYDVKM. CDR3 bases: TGTGCCTCATTACCGGTGGGGGGGAGCACAGATACGCAGTATTTT. Protein product: CASLPVGGSTDTQYF.

The J gene is TRBJ2-1, the V gene TRBV6-2 or TRBV6-3; the D call may be TRBD1 or TRBD2 (6 bases each). The V gene lost 0 bases and the J gene lost 0 bases, with 9 bases spanning the gap. The germline gives CDR1 MNHEY, CDR2 SVGEGT. The CDR3 runs 16 residues. In DNA, the CDR3 is TGTGCCAGCAGTTACTCAGGGGGAGGCTCCTACAATGAGCAGTTCTTC. Translation: CASSYSGGGSYNEQFF.

The chain has TRBV12-3 or TRBV12-4 and TRBJ1-2, with D unclear. The CDR3 runs 15 residues. Trimming took 3 bases from V and 4 from J, leaving 15 bases between them. The CDR3 reads CASSFIQGSPYGYTF. The CDR3 DNA reads as TGTGCCAGCAGTTTTATTCAAGGGAGTCCCTATGGCTACACCTTC.

The chain is built from TRBV29-1 and TRBJ2-3; 7 positions agree with TRBD2. The V and J ends lost 4 bases and 3 bases, in that order; junction bases with no gene match: 10. The length of the CDR3 is 15 residues. Looked up from germline, CDR1 is SQVTM and CDR2 is ANQGSEA. Written as DNA, the CDR3 is TGCAGCGTTGTTTCCAGCGGGACGCCTACAGATACGCAGTATTTT. Protein product: CSVVSSGTPTDTQYF.

The chain links TRBV6-2 or TRBV6-3 to TRBJ2-7, with D hard to call. The CDR3 covers 15 residues. Germline CDR1 is MNHEY and CDR2 is SVGEGT. The V gene lost 2 bases and the J gene lost 2 bases, with 13 bases spanning the gap. Here the CDR3 reads CASSYQEQSAYEQYV. The CDR3 DNA follows: TGTGCCAGCAGTTACCAGGAACAGAGTGCCTACGAGCAGTACGTC.

This clonotype turned up a few times. The V call is TRBV7-8, the J call TRBJ1-1; TRBD1 matches at 7 bases. The V segment lost 1 base and the J segment 10 bases; nucleotides outside the gene matches: 6. Per the germline V gene, CDR1 is SGHVS and CDR2 is FQNEAQ. CDR3 length equals 13 residues. In DNA, the CDR3 is TGTGCCAGCAGCTTAGGTGCAGGGGGGAGAGCTTTCTTT. This gives the protein CASSLGAGGRAFF.

The gene calls are TRBV30 and TRBJ2-1, with TRBD2 identical over 10 bases. Looked up from germline, CDR1 is GTSNPN and CDR2 is SVGIG (reference sequence). CDR3 length: 13 residues. The V segment lost 5 bases and the J segment 4 bases; nucleotides outside the gene matches: 2. The CDR3 region has the DNA TGTGCCTGGGTAGCGGGGGGATACAATGAGCAGTTCTTC. This translates into CAWVAGGYNEQFF.

This clonotype was counted many times. This chain connects TRBV7-2 to TRBJ2-3; D is undetermined. Trimming stripped 0 bases from V and 2 bases from J, with 3 bases between. The CDR3 is made up of 13 amino acids. Germline V gene data show CDR1 as SGHTA and CDR2 as FQGNSA. CDR3 amino acids: CASSLAITDTQYF. CDR3 coding DNA: TGTGCCAGCAGCTTAGCGATCACAGATACGCAGTATTTT.

This clonotype was seen many times. This chain links TRBV7-6 with TRBJ1-5; D gene ambiguous. Germline loops: CDR1 SGHVS, CDR2 FNYEAQ. The CDR3 is 13 amino acids. Trimming stripped 0 bases from V and 9 bases from J, with 9 bases between. CDR3 amino acids: CASSLAEGGPQHF. The CDR3 bases are TGTGCCAGCAGCTTAGCGGAGGGTGGGCCCCAGCATTTT.

This clonotype appeared many times. At one of its ends the junction is not consistent with the germline gene, which may arise from a read error. V usage is TRBV7-2 and J usage is TRBJ1-1; unclear D gene. The CDR3 contains 12 residues. Germline V gene sequence: CDR1 SGHTA, CDR2 FQGNSA. CDR3 nucleotides: TGTGCCAGCGGCTTGATGAACACTGAAGCTTTCTTT. Translated, it gives CASGLMNTEAFF.

There are many counts of this clonotype. This chain uses TRBV7-2 with TRBJ1-2; 8 bases are shared with TRBD1. Trimming took 2 bases from V and 2 from J; bases not matched to a gene: 4. The length of the CDR3 is 15 residues. Germline V lookup: CDR1 SGHTA, CDR2 FQGNSA. CDR3 nucleotide sequence: TGTGCCAGCAGCTTACTGACAGGGGAGAACTATGGCTACACCTTC. This sequence encodes CASSLLTGENYGYTF. The whole variable domain, filled in from reference TRBV7-2 and TRBJ1-2, reads GAGVSQSPSNKVTEKGKDVELRCDPISGHTALYWYRQSLGQGLEFLIYFQGNSAPDKSGLPSDRFSAERTGGSVSTLTIQRTQQEDSAVYLCASSLLTGENYGYTFGSGTRLTVV.

V is TRBV12-3 or TRBV12-4 and J is TRBJ2-5; D gene ambiguous. V was trimmed by 4 bases and J by 11 bases, leaving 20 bases between them. The CDR3 sequence is 14 residues long. The CDR3 DNA is TGTGCCAGCAGTTACCTGGGCCCGACCCTAGAGCAGTACTTC. Protein product: CASSYLGPTLEQYF.

This clonotype has at least ten counts. CDR3 region: CASSSPGGSGSRSEQFF. CDR3 nucleotide sequence: TGTGCCAGCAGCTCCCCAGGGGGTAGCGGGAGTAGAAGTGAGCAGTTCTTC. The V and J genes are TRBV7-8 and TRBJ2-1; 9 nucleotides match TRBD2. Germline V gene lookup returns CDR1 SGHVS and CDR2 FQNEAQ. The CDR3 sequence is 17 residues long. J lost 9 bases, V lost 4 bases, and 16 bases had no gene match.

The chain employs TRBV6-2 or TRBV6-3 and TRBJ2-7, with D possibly being TRBD1 (5 bases). CDR3 length equals 15 residues. The germline V gene has CDR1 MNHEY and CDR2 SVGEGT. V was pared by 6 bases and J by 3 bases, with 18 bases between. The DNA of the CDR3 is TGTGCCAGCAGCCCCCCGTCAGGGCGATACTACGAGCAGTACGTC. It yields the protein CASSPPSGRYYEQYV.

The sample holds a few counts of this clonotype. The chain joins TRBV28 to TRBJ2-2; 10 nucleotides match TRBD2. V lost 6 bases, J lost 2 bases, and 9 bases stayed unmatched. This CDR3 is built from 17 residues. CDR1 is MDHEN, CDR2 SYDVKM, per germline. The CDR3 sequence: CASSLRGLATNTGELFF. CDR3 DNA sequence: TGTGCCAGCAGCCTACGGGGACTAGCGACAAACACCGGGGAGCTGTTTTTT.

This clonotype has just a few counts. The rearrangement links TRBV20-1 to TRBJ2-1; maybe TRBD2 (6 bases). The V end lost 1 base, the J end lost 8 bases, and 21 bases lay between the germline ends. This CDR3 spans 16 amino acids. Per the germline V gene, CDR1 is DFQATT and CDR2 is SNEGSKA (reference sequence). CDR3 DNA: TGCAGTGCTAGAGCTCCCCCGGGCCCCGGGGGTGATGAGCAGTTCTTC. Translating it yields CSARAPPGPGGDEQFF.

V is TRBV7-6 and J is TRBJ2-5; 12 nucleotides line up with TRBD2. The CDR3 covers 17 residues. Germline V gene data show CDR1 as SGHVS and CDR2 as FNYEAQ. With V trimmed by 5 bases and J by 5 bases, 12 bases remained unmatched. The CDR3 bases are TGTGCCAGCAGCCTCCCCCGACTAGCGGGAGCCCCGGAGACCCAGTACTTC. Its translation: CASSLPRLAGAPETQYF.

The chain links TRBV27 to TRBJ2-2; weak D call: TRBD2 (6 bases). CDR1 and CDR2 (germline): MNHEY, SMNVEV (reference sequence). This CDR3 spans 17 amino acids. Between the trimmed V and J ends, which lost 6 bases and 5 bases, there was a span of 22 bases. In DNA, the CDR3 is TGTGCCAGCAGCCCTATGACTAGAAGCGTTTCGACCGGGGAGCTGTTTTTT. It specifies CASSPMTRSVSTGELFF.

There are a few counts of this clonotype. V and J are TRBV6-2 or TRBV6-3 and TRBJ2-1, with TRBD1 identical over 8 bases. In germline, CDR1 is MNHEY, CDR2 SVGEGT. The CDR3 is 18 residues long. The junction had 17 bases not matched to a gene; V was cut back by 6 bases and J by 4 bases. The CDR3 DNA reads as TGTGCCAGCAGCCGATATCCTTCGACAGGGGCAAAATACAATGAGCAGTTCTTC. Translated: CASSRYPSTGAKYNEQFF.

V is TRBV4-2 and J is TRBJ2-3, with 16 bases aligning to TRBD2. Germline V gene data show CDR1 as LGHNA and CDR2 as YNFKEQ. CDR3 length equals 20 residues. V was pared by 3 bases and J by 3 bases, with 12 bases of the junction left unmatched. This CDR3 is CASSQAGTSGRAGETDTQYF. For the CDR3, the DNA is TGTGCCAGCAGCCAGGCCGGGACTAGCGGGAGGGCCGGGGAAACAGATACGCAGTATTTT.